Listed here are 21 T cell receptor beta chains from one sample, sequenced in a study of cytomegalovirus exposure and HLA in healthy donors. PCR amplification relied on 60 Vbeta primers (plus 13 Jbeta primers). Profiled with immunoSEQ multiplex PCR; TCRdb holds only in-frame clones, not every one. The sample consists of about 130,000 clones, 80% of them appearing once. Sequencing was carried out using PBMCs. The receptors shown here come from a man aged 35-49 years in good health and CMV-seronegative.

V gene TRBV6-5 combines with J gene TRBJ1-6, with 7 bases that match TRBD1. Germline V lookup: CDR1 MNHEY, CDR2 SVGAGI. The CDR3 extends over 14 amino acids. Trimming at V came to 2 bases and at J to 7 bases, leaving 2 bases not matched to a gene. In DNA, the CDR3 is TGTGCCAGCAGTTACACACAGGGGAATTCACCCCTCCACTTT. It yields the protein CASSYTQGNSPLHF.

The V gene is TRBV7-9, the J gene TRBJ2-1, with 8 bases that match TRBD1. This CDR3 region has 18 residues. Germline values: CDR1 SEHNR, CDR2 FQNEAQ (reference sequence). V shed 6 bases, J shed 7 bases, and the junction held 20 bases outside the gene matches. The CDR3 DNA follows: TGTGCCAGCAGTAATGACCCGCAGGGGGCGAATAATGTGAATGAGCAGTTCTTC. It is translated as CASSNDPQGANNVNEQFF.

The chain is built from TRBV5-1 and TRBJ2-1; TRBD1 matches 8 bases. This CDR3 contains 14 residues. J gave up 7 bases and V 4 bases, and 7 bases lay outside the gene matches. The V gene's germline CDR1 is SGHRS and CDR2 YFSETQ. The CDR3 DNA reads as TGCGCCAGCAGCAAAGGACAGGGTAGGAATGAGCAGTTCTTC. Amino acids: CASSKGQGRNEQFF.

Of note for this clone: Other DNA sequences in this sample translate to the same CDR3. This chain connects TRBV5-1 to TRBJ2-5; D is unresolved. The CDR3 is made up of 12 amino acids. The V and J ends lost 4 bases and 5 bases respectively, with 9 bases between them. Per germline, CDR1 SGHRS and CDR2 YFSETQ. CDR3 coding DNA: TGCGCCAGCAGCCTCACACAGGAGACCCAGTACTTC. This encodes CASSLTQETQYF.

The V gene is TRBV5-1, the J gene TRBJ2-3; possibly TRBD1 for D (5 bases). Trimming took off 0 bases at V and 4 bases at J, with 12 bases between the two ends. The germline CDR1 and CDR2 sequences are SGHRS and YFSETQ. The CDR3 covers 15 residues. CDR3 in DNA: TGCGCCAGCAGCTTGGAGGGGCATGCCGCAGATACGCAGTATTTT. Its protein is CASSLEGHAADTQYF.

The chain combines TRBV27 with TRBJ2-1, with TRBD2 matching 9 bases. The CDR3 is made up of 14 amino acids. V shed 3 bases and J 8 bases; nucleotides not matched to a gene: 5. The germline V gene encodes CDR1 MNHEY and CDR2 SMNVEV (reference sequence). The chain's CDR3 is CASSLGTSTHEQFF. The CDR3 nucleotides are TGTGCCAGCAGTTTGGGGACTAGCACCCATGAGCAGTTCTTC.

This clone was seen just once. The chain couples TRBV10-2 to TRBJ2-1; 8 nucleotides align to TRBD2. Germline V gene lookup returns CDR1 WSHSY and CDR2 SAAADI. The CDR3 spans 16 residues. V lost 6 bases and J lost 0; bases outside the gene matches: 7. The DNA of the CDR3 is TGCGCCAGCAGCCTTAGCGGGATGAGCTCCTACAATGAGCAGTTCTTC. Its translation is CASSLSGMSSYNEQFF.

This chain joins TRBV15 and TRBJ1-4; 9 bases map to TRBD1. The germline V gene has CDR1 LNHNV and CDR2 YYDKDF (reference sequence). The J segment lost 7 bases and the V segment lost 3 bases, leaving 6 bases of the junction unmatched. This CDR3 region has 15 residues. Written as DNA, the CDR3 is TGTGCCACCAGCAGTCTTGGGACAGGGTCTGAAAAACTGTTTTTT. Its protein product is CATSSLGTGSEKLFF.

This clone was seen just once. This CDR3 is also generated by other DNA sequences in the sample. The chain is built from TRBV6-5 and TRBJ1-2, with TRBD1 as a possible D gene (5 bases). Germline CDR1 reads MNHEY; CDR2 reads SVGAGI. The CDR3 is made up of 14 amino acids. V was trimmed by 6 bases and J by 8 bases, leaving 19 bases between them. The CDR3 DNA reads as TGTGCCAGCAGCTACGGGTCCACAGGCCCCGGCTACACCTTC. Encoded protein: CASSYGSTGPGYTF.

Here the CDR3 reads CASSLDRAAGYTF. The CDR3 nucleotides read TGTGCCAGCAGCCTGGACAGGGCGGCTGGCTACACCTTC. The chain couples TRBV7-6 to TRBJ1-2, with TRBD1 matching over 8 bases. Losses at the gene ends were 5 bases for V and 7 bases for J; bases not matched to a gene: 6. Germline CDR1 reads SGHVS; CDR2 reads FNYEAQ. The CDR3 contains 13 residues.

The sample holds a few counts of this clone. This rearrangement joins TRBV6-5 to TRBJ2-2; maybe TRBD1 (5 bases). Trimming took 6 bases from V and 3 from J, leaving 14 bases between them. Germline CDR1 and CDR2: MNHEY and SVGAGI. The CDR3 is 15 amino acids. This chain's CDR3 is CASSRLGLDTGELFF. DNA for the CDR3: TGTGCCAGCAGCCGGTTGGGGCTGGACACCGGGGAGCTGTTTTTT.

The chain links TRBV5-1 to TRBJ2-2; 7 bases align to TRBD1. CDR1 is SGHRS and CDR2 is YFSETQ in the germline V gene. Trimming removed 4 bases from V and 0 bases from J; junction bases left unmatched: 3. The CDR3 length is 15 residues. CDR3 coding DNA: TGCGCCAGCAGCGCCGGGACAGCGAACACCGGGGAGCTGTTTTTT. Translating gives CASSAGTANTGELFF.

This chain links TRBV9 with TRBJ2-2; D might be TRBD2 (5 bases). The CDR3 is made up of 15 amino acids. Germline values: CDR1 SGDLS, CDR2 YYNGEE. Trimming left V 1 base short and J 4 bases short, with 11 bases between. The CDR3 DNA sequence: TGTGCCAGCAGCGTACAGGACTGGACCACCGGGGAGCTGTTTTTT. Its translation is CASSVQDWTTGELFF.

The genes are TRBV5-6 and TRBJ1-6; 10 bases line up with TRBD1. The CDR3 length is 15 residues. Losses at the gene ends were 4 bases for V and 8 bases for J; bases not matched to a gene: 6. CDR1 SGHDT and CDR2 YYEEEE come from the germline V gene. DNA for the CDR3: TGTGCCAGCAGCCTCCCGGGACAGGGGTATTCACCCCTCCACTTT. Amino acids: CASSLPGQGYSPLHF. The full variable domain, rest sourced from reference TRBV5-6 and TRBJ1-6, is DAGVTQSPTHLIKTRGQQVTLRCSPKSGHDTVSWYQQALGQGPQFIFQYYEEEERQRGNFPDRFSGHQFPNYSSELNVNALLLGDSALYLCASSLPGQGYSPLHFGNGTRLTVT.

The genes are TRBV30 and TRBJ2-7; D may be TRBD2 (5 bases). V was trimmed by 3 bases and J by 6 bases, leaving 18 bases between them. The CDR3 sequence is 14 residues long. Germline V CDR1 and CDR2: GTSNPN, SVGIG (reference sequence). The CDR3 region is CAWSPGMGFAEQYF. CDR3 nucleotides: TGTGCCTGGAGCCCCGGGATGGGGTTTGCCGAGCAGTACTTC.

The V gene is TRBV7-6, the J gene TRBJ2-5; 14 bases fit TRBD2. The CDR3 totals 17 residues. V lost 0 bases, J lost 2 bases, and 2 bases stayed unmatched. The V gene's germline CDR1 is SGHVS and CDR2 FNYEAQ. The CDR3 spells CASSLAGTSGGQETQYF. CDR3 nucleotides: TGTGCCAGCAGCTTAGCTGGGACTAGCGGGGGACAAGAGACCCAGTACTTC.

The chain joins TRBV5-4 to TRBJ2-2, with D perhaps TRBD2 (6 bases). CDR3 size: 15 residues. Trimming took off 2 bases at V and 6 bases at J, with 14 bases between the two ends. Germline loops: CDR1 SGHNT, CDR2 YYREEE (reference sequence). CDR3 sequence (DNA): TGTGCCAGCAGCTTAACCGGGGGAGTTCCCGGGGAGCTGTTTTTT. Translated: CASSLTGGVPGELFF.

V is TRBV6-1 and J is TRBJ1-2, with a possible D match to TRBD1 (5 bases). CDR1 MNHNS and CDR2 SASEGT come from the germline V gene. With 8 bases removed from V and 9 bases from J, the gap between germline ends came to 19 bases. This CDR3 has 13 amino acids. The CDR3 spells CASLEGNGGSYTF. For the CDR3, the DNA is TGTGCCAGCCTAGAGGGAAACGGGGGTAGCTACACCTTC.

This chain joins TRBV7-9 and TRBJ2-1; 11 bases map to TRBD2. This CDR3 spans 15 amino acids. The V gene end was trimmed by 1 base and the J gene end by 5 bases; junction bases not matched to a gene: 1. Germline lookup yields CDR1 SEHNR and CDR2 FQNEAQ (reference sequence). For the CDR3, the DNA is TGTGCCAGCAGCTTAGTGACTAGCGGGAACAATGAGCAGTTCTTC. This encodes CASSLVTSGNNEQFF.

The chain carries TRBV5-1 and TRBJ2-3; 8 nucleotides match TRBD1. With V trimmed by 4 bases and J by 6 bases, 10 bases remained unmatched. CDR3 length: 15 amino acids. Per germline, CDR1 SGHRS and CDR2 YFSETQ. The CDR3 loop reads CASSPGQGRYDTQYF. The DNA of the CDR3 is TGCGCCAGCAGCCCTGGACAGGGCAGGTACGATACGCAGTATTTT.

The V call is TRBV5-5, the J call TRBJ2-5, with 8 positions matching TRBD1. CDR3 size: 13 residues. V was clipped by 3 bases and J by 5 bases; unmatched bases: 3. Germline V gene sequence: CDR1 SGHKS, CDR2 YYEKEE (reference sequence). In DNA form, the CDR3 reads TGTGCCAGCAGCTCCAGGGGGCTGGAGACCCAGTACTTC. Translated, it gives CASSSRGLETQYF.